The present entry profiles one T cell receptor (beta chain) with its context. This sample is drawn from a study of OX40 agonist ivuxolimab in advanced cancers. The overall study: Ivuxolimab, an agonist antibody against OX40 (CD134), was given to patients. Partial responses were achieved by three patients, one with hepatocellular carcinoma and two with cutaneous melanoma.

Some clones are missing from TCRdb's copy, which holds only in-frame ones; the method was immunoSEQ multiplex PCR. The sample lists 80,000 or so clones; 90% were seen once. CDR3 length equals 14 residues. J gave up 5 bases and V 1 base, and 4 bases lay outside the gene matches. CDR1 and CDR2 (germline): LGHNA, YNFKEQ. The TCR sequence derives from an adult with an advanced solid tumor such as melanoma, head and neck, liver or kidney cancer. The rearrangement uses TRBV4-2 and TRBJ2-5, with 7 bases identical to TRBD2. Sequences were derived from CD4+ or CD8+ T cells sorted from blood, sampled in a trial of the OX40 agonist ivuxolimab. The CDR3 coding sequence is TGTGCCAGCAGCCAAGGGACTAGGCCGGAGACCCAGTACTTC. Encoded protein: CASSQGTRPETQYF.